This is a list of T cell receptor beta chains from one sample in a study of cytomegalovirus exposure and HLA in healthy donors. The protocol was immunoSEQ multiplex PCR, while the TCRdb copy is restricted to in-frame clones and leaves out a portion. Of roughly 200,000 clones in the sample, approximately 12% were seen once. What was sequenced was PBMCs. The receptor source for this set is a man in his fifties in good health and CMV-seropositive. Each CDR3 is given with its conserved first and last residue. A D gene is named only where the DNA matches it firmly. The size entry is marked missing in some rows and otherwise reads once, few, many or a size class.

d_call | j_call | cdr3_length | clone_size | v_call | cdr3_aa | cdr3_nt
TRBD1 | TRBJ2-5 | 15 | - | TRBV7-2 | CASSSTRQGLETQYF | TGTGCCAGCAGCTCTACTCGACAGGGGTTAGAGACCCAGTACTTC
TRBD1 | TRBJ1-4 | 17 | few | TRBV19 | CASSIDARDRTNEKLFF | TGTGCCAGTAGTATAGATGCCCGGGACAGAACTAATGAAAAACTGTTTTTT
TRBD1 | TRBJ1-6 | 17 | - | TRBV5-6 | CASSLERDRFYNSPLHF | TGTGCCAGCAGCTTGGAACGGGACAGGTTCTATAATTCACCCCTCCACTTT
TRBD2 | TRBJ2-3 | 16 | - | TRBV18 | CASSRPLAGGLDTQYF | TGTGCCAGCTCACGGCCTCTAGCGGGGGGCTTAGATACGCAGTATTTT
- | TRBJ2-3 | 15 | few | TRBV6-5 | CASSSRDFRTDTQYF | TGTGCCAGCAGCTCCCGGGATTTCCGCACAGATACGCAGTATTTT
TRBD1 | TRBJ1-1 | 15 | - | TRBV28 | CASSVNRGSGTEAFF | TGTGCCAGCAGTGTTAACAGGGGATCAGGCACTGAAGCTTTCTTT
- | TRBJ1-1 | 14 | few | TRBV30 | CAWSVSGMNTEAFF | TGTGCCTGGAGTGTATCGGGGATGAACACTGAAGCTTTCTTT
TRBD2 | TRBJ2-1 | 17 | few | TRBV4-1 | CASSQEHGLAGSNEQFF | TGCGCCAGCAGCCAAGAACATGGACTAGCGGGGAGCAATGAGCAGTTCTTC
TRBD1 | TRBJ1-6 | 18 | - | TRBV2 | CASSIRTGLLAGNSPLHF | TGTGCCAGCAGTATTAGGACAGGGTTGTTGGCGGGGAATTCACCCCTCCACTTT
- | TRBJ1-6 | 18 | - | TRBV11-2 | CASSPWGGGSSYNSPLHF | TGTGCCAGCAGCCCCTGGGGCGGCGGAAGCTCCTATAATTCACCCCTCCACTTT
- | TRBJ1-2 | 13 | few | TRBV5-4 | CASSMRPGAGYTF | TGTGCCAGCAGCATGAGGCCAGGGGCCGGCTACACCTTC
TRBD1 | TRBJ1-2 | 14 | few | TRBV15 | CATSRGGTEDGYTF | TGTGCCACCAGCAGAGGGGGGACAGAGGATGGCTACACCTTC
- | TRBJ2-7 | 15 | - | TRBV11-3 | CASSPFRDTEYEQYF | TGTGCCAGCAGCCCATTCCGGGACACCGAGTACGAGCAGTACTTC
- | TRBJ2-3 | 15 | - | TRBV2 | CASPRDPLPTDTQYF | TGTGCCAGCCCGCGGGACCCACTGCCCACAGATACGCAGTATTTT
- | TRBJ1-1 | 12 | - | TRBV7-2 | CASSTLNTEAFF | TGTGCCAGCAGCACACTGAACACTGAAGCTTTCTTT
- | TRBJ1-1 | 14 | - | TRBV5-1 | CASSLGGLNTEAFF | TGCGCCAGCAGCTTGGGAGGGTTGAACACTGAAGCTTTCTTT
TRBD2 | TRBJ2-1 | 15 | - | TRBV6-6 | CASSRLAVTYNEQFF | TGTGCCAGCAGCCGACTAGCTGTAACCTACAATGAGCAGTTCTTC
- | TRBJ1-2 | 12 | - | TRBV5-4 | CASSPDRSGYTF | TGTGCCAGCAGCCCGGACAGATCTGGCTACACCTTC
- | TRBJ2-1 | 14 | - | TRBV13 | CASSLGGGGNEQFF | TGTGCCAGCAGCTTAGGCGGGGGAGGCAATGAGCAGTTCTTC
- | TRBJ2-7 | 14 | few | TRBV9 | CASSGRSGLYEQYF | TGTGCCAGCAGCGGTCGCTCTGGGCTATACGAGCAGTACTTC
TRBD1 | TRBJ1-2 | 14 | - | TRBV7-8 | CASSLVRDRGGYTF | TGTGCCAGCAGCCTCGTGAGGGACAGGGGTGGCTACACCTTC
- | TRBJ1-4 | 16 | few | TRBV6-5 | CASSYSRQSRIEKLFF | TGTGCCAGCAGTTACTCCCGACAGAGTAGGATTGAAAAACTGTTTTTT
- | TRBJ1-3 | 14 | few | TRBV6-4 | CASSATASGNTIYF | TGTGCCAGCAGCGCGACTGCGTCTGGAAACACCATATATTTT
TRBD1 | TRBJ1-1 | 13 | few | TRBV5-5 | CASSTTGDTEAFF | TGTGCCAGCAGCACGACAGGGGACACTGAAGCTTTCTTT